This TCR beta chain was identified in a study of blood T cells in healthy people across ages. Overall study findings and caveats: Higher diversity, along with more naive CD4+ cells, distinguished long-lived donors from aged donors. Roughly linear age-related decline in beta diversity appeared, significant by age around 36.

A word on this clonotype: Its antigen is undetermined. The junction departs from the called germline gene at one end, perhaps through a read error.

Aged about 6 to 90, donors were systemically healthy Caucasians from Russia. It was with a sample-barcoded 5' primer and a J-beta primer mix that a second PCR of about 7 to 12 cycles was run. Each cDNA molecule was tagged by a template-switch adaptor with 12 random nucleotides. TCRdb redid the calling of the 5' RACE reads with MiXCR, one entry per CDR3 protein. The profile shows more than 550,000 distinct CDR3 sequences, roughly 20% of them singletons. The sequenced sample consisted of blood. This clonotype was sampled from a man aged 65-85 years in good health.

The CDR3 region has the DNA TGCAGCGTTGGGCCCTCTGCAGGTCGCCCCCAATTC. This gives the protein CSVGPSAGRPQF. V and J are TRBV29-1 and TRBJ2-5, with D hard to call. CDR3 length: 12 residues. Germline V CDR1 and CDR2: SQVTM, ANQGSEA.